The next 20 T cell receptor beta chains were all read from a single sample in a study of cytomegalovirus exposure and HLA in healthy donors. The PCR employed 60 Vbeta primers together with 13 Jbeta primers. Assay used: immunoSEQ multiplex PCR; TCRdb lists only in-frame clones, some missing. The table lists 90,000 to 130,000 clones, around 85% of them singletons. Sequencing was carried out using PBMCs. These receptors all stem from a man aged 30 to 39 in good health and CMV-seropositive.

This clone occurred a few times. The gene calls are TRBV4-3 and TRBJ1-2, with D possibly TRBD1 on 6 matching bases. Germline V CDR1 and CDR2: LGHNA, YSLEER. The CDR3 has 15 amino acids. V lost 0 bases to trimming and J lost 4 bases, with 12 bases between them. The CDR3 nucleotides are TGCGCCAGCAGCCAAGATCGTGCAGGGGCCTATGGCTACACCTTC. This translates into CASSQDRAGAYGYTF.

This clone was seen once. The chain couples TRBV12-5 to TRBJ1-4; a weak D match, TRBD1 (5 bases). From germline, CDR1 is LGHNT and CDR2 FRNRAP. The V end was cut by 1 base, the J end by 2 bases, with 8 bases between. This CDR3 contains 15 residues. The CDR3: CASGLGQGTNEKLFF. The CDR3 nucleotides read TGTGCTAGTGGTTTGGGGCAGGGTACTAATGAAAAACTGTTTTTT.

J is TRBJ1-5 and V is TRBV9, with D tentatively TRBD1 (6 bases). The CDR3 sequence is 15 residues long. The ends were cut back, 4 bases at V and 5 bases at J, with 16 bases in the middle. The V gene's germline CDR1 is SGDLS and CDR2 YYNGEE. The CDR3 region has the DNA TGTGCCAGCAGCCCGGGAGGGGGGCTCGATCAGCCCCAGCATTTT. Translation: CASSPGGGLDQPQHF.

The V gene is TRBV6-5, the J gene TRBJ2-3; TRBD2 matches 8 bases. The CDR3 runs 14 residues. V was clipped by 2 bases and J by 4 bases; unmatched bases: 2. CDR1 and CDR2 (germline): MNHEY, SVGAGI. For the CDR3, the DNA is TGTGCCAGCAGTTACGGGCGGGGGGCAGATACGCAGTATTTT. Amino acid sequence: CASSYGRGADTQYF.

This chain uses TRBV10-1 with TRBJ2-5; 8 nucleotides agree with TRBD1. CDR3 size: 13 residues. V shed 9 bases, J shed 1 base, and the junction held 4 bases outside the gene matches. Germline V gives CDR1 WNHNN, CDR2 SYGVQD (reference sequence). In nucleotides, the CDR3 is TGCGCCAGACCGGACAGGGTCCAAGAGACCCAGTACTTC. Encoded protein: CARPDRVQETQYF.

This sequence joins TRBV18 and TRBJ2-2; D uncertain. The CDR3 runs to 16 residues. Trimming removed 0 bases from V and 1 base from J, with 9 bases in between. CDR1 KGHSH and CDR2 LQKENI come from the germline V gene. The CDR3 here is CASSPPVPRNTGELFF. CDR3 nucleotides: TGTGCCAGCTCACCACCGGTGCCCAGGAACACCGGGGAGCTGTTTTTT.

V is TRBV2 and J is TRBJ1-3; no definite D call. The CDR3 sequence is 14 residues long. Trimming pared 8 bases from V and 3 bases from J, leaving 14 bases between. The germline V gene encodes CDR1 SNHLY and CDR2 FYNNEI. CDR3 sequence reads: CASGPARVGNTIYF. The CDR3 region has the DNA TGTGCCAGCGGCCCCGCGAGGGTTGGAAACACCATATATTTT.

This clone was counted between two and nine times. The chain employs TRBV4-2 and TRBJ2-3, with 8 nucleotides matching TRBD2. Germline V lookup: CDR1 LGHNA, CDR2 YNFKEQ. The CDR3 is 16 amino acids. The trim removed 0 bases at V and 6 bases at J, leaving 8 bases unmatched. Here the CDR3 DNA reads TGTGCCAGCAGCCAAGAAAAAGGAGCGGGGGTGGATACGCAGTATTTT. This translates into CASSQEKGAGVDTQYF.

The chain recombines TRBV5-4 with TRBJ2-5; 7 nucleotides align to TRBD1. The DNA end is more similar to TRBJ2-7, so the J call may be wrong. The CDR3 length is 13 residues. CDR1 is SGHNT and CDR2 is YYREEE in the germline V gene (reference sequence). CDR3 amino acids: CASSLQGSYEQYF. The CDR3 region has the DNA TGTGCCAGCAGCTTACAGGGGTCTTACGAGCAGTACTTC.

V is TRBV10-3 and J is TRBJ2-5; D ambiguous. V was clipped by 2 bases and J by 4 bases, with 11 bases between them. The germline V gene has CDR1 ENHRY and CDR2 SYGVKD. The CDR3 is made up of 14 amino acids. Here the CDR3 DNA reads TGTGCCATCAGTGAGCAGCTAGGTCTAGAGACCCAGTACTTC. Its translation is CAISEQLGLETQYF.

A single count supports this clone. The chain combines TRBV6-6 with TRBJ2-5, with D perhaps TRBD2 (5 bases). Germline V gene lookup returns CDR1 MNHNY and CDR2 SVGAGI (reference sequence). The CDR3 is 14 amino acids. V lost 0 bases and J 1 base, leaving 6 bases between the germline ends. CDR3 sequence reads: CASSYSGLQETQYF. The CDR3, as DNA: TGTGCCAGCAGTTACTCCGGACTCCAAGAGACCCAGTACTTC.

The chain is built from TRBV10-3 and TRBJ2-7, with a tentative D call TRBD1 (5 bases). Deletions cut 0 bases from V and 1 base from J, with 7 bases between. Germline values: CDR1 ENHRY, CDR2 SYGVKD. The CDR3 length is 14 residues. CDR3 nucleotides: TGTGCCATCAGTGAGTCTGGGGCTTCCTACGAGCAGTACTTC. Its translation is CAISESGASYEQYF.

The chain recombines TRBV5-6 with TRBJ1-5; possible D gene TRBD1, 6 bases. There are 19 residues in the CDR3. Trimming took off 1 base at V and 0 bases at J, with 20 bases between the two ends. Germline V gives CDR1 SGHDT, CDR2 YYEEEE. The CDR3 is CASSLSRGRRVYSNQPQHF. The DNA for the CDR3 is TGTGCCAGCAGCTTGAGCAGGGGAAGAAGGGTATATAGCAATCAGCCCCAGCATTTT.

This clone was recorded a few times. The chain uses TRBV30 and TRBJ2-3; D is possibly TRBD2 (6 bases). The CDR3 runs 14 residues. Germline CDR1 is GTSNPN and CDR2 is SVGIG (reference sequence). The ends were cut back, 0 bases at V and 6 bases at J, with 13 bases in the middle. CDR3 DNA: TGTGCCTGGAGTGTAGACGGCCGGGGGGATACGCAGTATTTT. Protein product: CAWSVDGRGDTQYF.

This chain links TRBV29-1 with TRBJ1-6; maybe TRBD1 (5 bases). This CDR3 region has 16 residues. The ends were cut back, 2 bases at V and 5 bases at J, with 16 bases in the middle. Per germline, CDR1 SQVTM and CDR2 ANQGSEA. CDR3 in DNA: TGCAGCGTTGAATACTGGGCAGGGCAAGATAATTCACCCCTCCACTTT. Amino acid sequence: CSVEYWAGQDNSPLHF.

The chain uses TRBV12-5 and TRBJ1-1; D is ambiguous. Germline CDR1 LGHNT, CDR2 FRNRAP. The ends were cut back, 6 bases at V and 0 bases at J, with 17 bases in the middle. The CDR3 has 16 amino acids. The CDR3 DNA reads as TGTGCTAGTGGGTCTAGCCTTACTTTCGTGAACACTGAAGCTTTCTTT. Translated, it gives CASGSSLTFVNTEAFF.

This chain uses TRBV30 with TRBJ1-3; D might be TRBD1 (5 bases). The germline V gene has CDR1 GTSNPN and CDR2 SVGIG (reference sequence). The CDR3 has 13 amino acids. With 4 bases removed from V and 3 bases from J, the gap between germline ends came to 10 bases. The CDR3 DNA sequence: TGTGCCTGGAAAGGGGTAAATGGAAACACCATATATTTT. The encoded protein is CAWKGVNGNTIYF. Supplemented by reference TRBV30 and TRBJ1-3, the full variable domain reads SQTIHQWPATLVQPVGSPLSLECTVEGTSNPNLYWYRQAAGRGLQLLFYSVGIGQISSEVPQNLSASRPQDRQFILSSKKLLLSDSGFYLCAWKGVNGNTIYFGEGSWLTVV.

This clone occurred a few times. The rearrangement links TRBV7-9 to TRBJ1-1, with D unresolved. The CDR3 is 12 residues long. Trimming stripped 1 base from V and 5 bases from J, with 5 bases between. The germline V gene has CDR1 SEHNR and CDR2 FQNEAQ (reference sequence). CDR3 residues: CASSLVETEAFF. The DNA for the CDR3 is TGTGCCAGCAGCTTAGTCGAGACTGAAGCTTTCTTT.

This sequence joins TRBV18 and TRBJ1-1; unclear D gene. Germline CDR1 is KGHSH and CDR2 is LQKENI. The V end was cut by 0 bases, the J end by 4 bases, with 12 bases between. The CDR3 runs to 15 residues. The CDR3 DNA is TGTGCCAGCTCACCACCTGCTTTTATCGGCACTGAAGCTTTCTTT. Translation: CASSPPAFIGTEAFF.

The V and J genes are TRBV6-1 and TRBJ1-6; TRBD1 matches 9 bases. Germline CDR1 reads MNHNS; CDR2 reads SASEGT. The CDR3 consists of 15 residues. The junction had 8 bases not matched to a gene; V was cut back by 7 bases and J by 7 bases. CDR3 sequence: CASITGGAGNSPLHF. The DNA for the CDR3 is TGTGCCAGCATAACAGGGGGCGCGGGGAATTCACCCCTCCACTTT.